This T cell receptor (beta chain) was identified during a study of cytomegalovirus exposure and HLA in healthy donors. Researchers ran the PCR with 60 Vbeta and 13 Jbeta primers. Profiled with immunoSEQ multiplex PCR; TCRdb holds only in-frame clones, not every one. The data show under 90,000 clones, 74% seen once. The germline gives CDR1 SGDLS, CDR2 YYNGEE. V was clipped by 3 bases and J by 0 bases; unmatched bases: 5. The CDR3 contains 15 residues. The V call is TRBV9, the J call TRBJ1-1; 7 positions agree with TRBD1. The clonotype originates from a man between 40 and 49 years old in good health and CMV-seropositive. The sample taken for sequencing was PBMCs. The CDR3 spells CASSAGDSLNTEAFF. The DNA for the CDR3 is TGTGCCAGCAGCGCCGGGGACAGCTTGAACACTGAAGCTTTCTTT.